Following are 10 T cell receptor beta chains from one sample sequenced in a study of shared clonotypes between healthy human individuals (dated by TCRdb to about 2020). Library preparation was by the immunoSEQ multiplex PCR assay. TCRdb obtained this table from immuneACCESS and retained in-frame rearrangements with V and J assigned. These tables miss some clones; where compared with another copy, unresolved V genes account for less than half of the shortfall, and the remainder is unexplained. This sample has approximately 1,000,000 clones in its table, and around 82% of those were observed once. The ten largest clones capture about 0.52% of the sample. The specimen was memory CD4+ T cells from PBMCs. The meaning of the sample's cell subset or site label: CD45RA-negative fraction. These receptors all come from a man younger than 30 in good health. Some clones in this sample may be carry-over from other donors' samples.

V usage is TRBV7-2 and J usage is TRBJ1-1, with TRBD1 as a possible D gene (5 bases). Trimming left V 5 bases short and J 4 bases short, with 14 bases between. From germline, CDR1 is SGHTA and CDR2 FQGNSA. CDR3 length equals 14 residues. As DNA, the CDR3 is TGTGCCAGCAGCCTTCTCCAGGGACTCACTGAAGCTTTCTTT. Protein: CASSLLQGLTEAFF.

Details on this clone: The identical CDR3 is also encoded by other nucleotide sequences in the sample. The rearrangement links TRBV5-6 to TRBJ2-7; a possible D gene is TRBD1 (6 bases). The V gene's germline CDR1 is SGHDT and CDR2 YYEEEE. This CDR3 spans 14 amino acids. The V gene lost 2 bases and the J gene lost 3 bases, with 12 bases spanning the gap. CDR3: CASSLQGGGYEQYF. The DNA for the CDR3 is TGTGCCAGCAGCTTACAGGGTGGAGGCTACGAGCAGTACTTC.

In DNA form, the CDR3 reads TGTGCCAGCAGCTTAAGTCGGGGGACAGATACGCAGTATTTT. It is translated as CASSLSRGTDTQYF. The chain recombines TRBV7-3 with TRBJ2-3, with D perhaps TRBD2 (6 bases). Trimming cost V 1 base and J 3 bases, with 8 bases left between them. The CDR3 has 14 residues. Germline V gives CDR1 SGHTA, CDR2 FQGTGA.

The rearrangement links TRBV6-1 to TRBJ1-2; tentatively, D is TRBD1 (6 bases). V gave up 11 bases and J gave up 7 bases, with 14 bases separating them. The germline CDR1 and CDR2 sequences are MNHNS and SASEGT. The CDR3 is 11 amino acids. CDR3 in amino acids: CAARGLSGYTF. CDR3 in DNA: TGTGCCGCCAGGGGCCTTAGTGGCTACACCTTC.

The V and J genes are TRBV5-1 and TRBJ1-6; D possibly corresponds to TRBD1 (6 bases). CDR1 and CDR2 from the germline V gene are SGHRS and YFSETQ. There are 14 residues in the CDR3. Between the trimmed V and J ends, which lost 4 bases and 6 bases, there was a span of 11 bases. CDR3 sequence reads: CASSPDSRNSPLHF. CDR3 in DNA: TGCGCCAGCAGCCCGGACAGCCGTAATTCACCCCTCCACTTT. The full variable domain, completed using reference TRBV5-1 and TRBJ1-6, is KAGVTQTPRYLIKTRGQQVTLSCSPISGHRSVSWYQQTPGQGLQFLFEYFSETQRNKGNFPGRFSGRQFSNSRSEMNVSTLELGDSALYLCASSPDSRNSPLHFGNGTRLTVT.

The chain is built from TRBV5-1 and TRBJ2-1; 8 bases are shared with TRBD2. Trimming removed 0 bases from V and 7 bases from J; junction bases left unmatched: 12. CDR1 is SGHRS, CDR2 YFSETQ, per germline. The CDR3 length is 17 residues. The CDR3 DNA is TGCGCCAGCAGCTTGGGAAGACGGGAGGGGTCTGGGAATGAGCAGTTCTTC. It codes for CASSLGRREGSGNEQFF.

The chain is built from TRBV7-2 and TRBJ2-3, with TRBD2 matching 10 bases. Germline CDR1 SGHTA, CDR2 FQGNSA. The CDR3 sequence is 15 residues long. V dropped 7 bases and J dropped 2; count of bases not matched to a gene: 6. The CDR3 DNA is TGTGCCAGCACCAGCGGGAGGGCCTACACAGATACGCAGTATTTT. This sequence encodes CASTSGRAYTDTQYF.

V and J are TRBV19 and TRBJ2-3, with no clear D. CDR3 length equals 13 residues. Germline assignment: CDR1 LNHDA and CDR2 SQIVND (reference sequence). V shed 11 bases and J shed 3 bases, with 15 bases lying between them. This CDR3 is CASKARRTDTQYF. For the CDR3, the DNA is TGTGCCTCGAAGGCCAGGAGAACAGATACGCAGTATTTT.

The V gene is TRBV5-1, the J gene TRBJ2-7; TRBD2 matches 9 bases. The CDR3 runs to 15 residues. Trimming at V came to 4 bases and at J to 1 base, leaving 6 bases not matched to a gene. The V gene's germline CDR1 is SGHRS and CDR2 YFSETQ. CDR3 coding DNA: TGCGCCAGCAGCGATCCGGGACTAGCATCCTACGAGCAGTACTTC. It is translated as CASSDPGLASYEQYF.

This chain links TRBV11-2 with TRBJ2-3, with no clear D. Trimming stripped 1 base from V and 6 bases from J, with 5 bases between. The CDR3 has 12 residues. In germline, CDR1 is SGHAT, CDR2 FQNNGV. The CDR3 sequence: CASSLAWDTQYF. For the CDR3, the DNA is TGTGCCAGCAGCTTAGCTTGGGATACGCAGTATTTT.